This T cell receptor (beta chain) was observed in a study of shared clonotypes between healthy human individuals. The wider study: CD4 naive and CD4 memory each took three plates per donor, while CD8 naive took two and CD8 memory one.

Using immunoSEQ multiplex PCR, the repertoire was profiled, and TCRdb retains in-frame clones only, with some absent. The table includes about 2.3 million clones, approximately 93% detected once. CDR1 and CDR2 (germline): SGHNT, YYREEE (reference sequence). The ends were cut back, 5 bases at V and 4 bases at J, with 18 bases in the middle. The CDR3 is 15 residues long. The sequence came from a man aged 18 to 30 in good health. Some clones in this sample may be carry-over from other donors' samples. The genes are TRBV5-4 and TRBJ1-1; D not resolved. The specimen was naive CD4+ T cells from PBMCs. Specified subset: CD45RA+ positively selected. The CDR3 DNA reads as TGTGCCAGCAGTCCCTCTCCGGGATACGGCACTGAAGCTTTCTTT. Translation gives CASSPSPGYGTEAFF. Supplemented by reference TRBV5-4 and TRBJ1-1, the full variable domain reads ETGVTQSPTHLIKTRGQQVTLRCSSQSGHNTVSWYQQALGQGPQFIFQYYREEENGRGNFPPRFSGLQFPNYSSELNVNALELDDSALYLCASSPSPGYGTEAFFGQGTRLTVV.